The 24 T cell receptor beta chains below were found in one sample sequenced in a study of T cell changes during pregnancy in multiple sclerosis. Repertoires were generated with immunoSEQ multiplex PCR, while TCRdb's copy carries only in-frame clones and drops some. The table lists 93,000 or so clones, around 93% of them singletons. The source material was peripheral blood, sampled before pregnancy. These receptors were taken from a female donor with multiple sclerosis, enrolled in a pregnancy study.

The chain joins TRBV5-1 to TRBJ1-6; D gene unclear. The CDR3 extends over 14 amino acids. CDR1 and CDR2 (germline): SGHRS, YFSETQ. V dropped 0 bases and J dropped 9 bases, with 10 bases sitting between them. The CDR3 loop is CASSLGYGSSPLHF. CDR3 DNA: TGCGCCAGCAGCTTGGGTTACGGGAGTTCACCCCTCCACTTT.

The J gene is TRBJ1-2, the V gene TRBV7-9, with TRBD1 matching over 8 bases. After removal of 6 bases from V and 5 bases from J, the junction contained 2 bases not matched to a gene. Germline CDR1 reads SEHNR; CDR2 reads FQNEAQ (reference sequence). This CDR3 is built from 12 residues. CDR3 amino acids: CASSGQGYGYTF. The CDR3 coding sequence is TGTGCCAGCAGTGGACAGGGTTATGGCTACACCTTC.

The V gene is TRBV30, the J gene TRBJ2-3; 7 nucleotides match TRBD2. V gave up 2 bases and J gave up 5 bases; unmatched junction bases: 7. The CDR3 spans 14 residues. Looked up from germline, CDR1 is GTSNPN and CDR2 is SVGIG (reference sequence). CDR3 sequence reads: CAWSQEAGEDTQYF. In DNA form, the CDR3 reads TGTGCCTGGAGTCAGGAGGCGGGAGAAGATACGCAGTATTTT.

The CDR3 DNA sequence: TGTGCCAGCAGCGTGGTCGGGGTTGGCGAGCAGTACTTC. Translation: CASSVVGVGEQYF. The J gene is TRBJ2-7, the V gene TRBV7-8, with D possibly being TRBD2 (5 bases). CDR1 is SGHVS and CDR2 is FQNEAQ in the germline V gene. V was shortened by 5 bases and J by 6 bases, with 14 bases between the two germline ends. The CDR3 has 13 residues.

This chain uses TRBV7-3 with TRBJ2-7; 7 bases align to TRBD1. The V gene end was trimmed by 5 bases and the J gene end by 2 bases; junction bases not matched to a gene: 3. CDR3 size: 13 residues. Germline CDR1 reads SGHTA; CDR2 reads FQGTGA. The DNA of the CDR3 is TGTGCCAGCAGCCGTCAGGGGGCCTACGAGCAGTACTTC. Amino acid sequence: CASSRQGAYEQYF.

Note on this clone: One junction end does not reproduce the germline sequence, and a read error may be involved. The identical CDR3 is also encoded by other nucleotide sequences in the sample. The V and J genes are TRBV29-1 and TRBJ1-1; D not certain. This CDR3 is built from 12 residues. The germline V gene has CDR1 SQVTM and CDR2 ANQGSEA. The CDR3 region has the DNA TGCAGCGTTGTGGCAGACTACACTGAGGCTTTCTTT. Its translation: CSVVADYTEAFF.

The table lists this clone with a count of one. This chain uses TRBV27 with TRBJ1-2; no clear D gene. V lost 7 bases to trimming and J lost 6 bases, with 30 bases between them. The V gene's germline CDR1 is MNHEY and CDR2 SMNVEV (reference sequence). The CDR3 runs to 18 residues. The CDR3 sequence is CASTHSRLTTNQLDGYTF. The CDR3 DNA is TGTGCCAGCACCCACTCTCGACTCACAACCAACCAACTTGATGGCTACACCTTC.

V and J are TRBV6-5 and TRBJ1-2; D is unclear. Per germline, CDR1 MNHEY and CDR2 SVGAGI. This CDR3 has 13 amino acids. V was cut by 3 bases and J by 6 bases, with 11 bases left in between. CDR3 coding DNA: TGTGCCAGCAGTTATGCAACAGCAAATGGCTACACCTTC. Amino acids: CASSYATANGYTF.

This sequence joins TRBV28 and TRBJ1-4, with a tentative D call TRBD1 (5 bases). CDR3 size: 16 residues. The germline CDR1 and CDR2 sequences are MDHEN and SYDVKM. V dropped 5 bases and J dropped 4 bases, with 17 bases sitting between them. For the CDR3, the DNA is TGTGCCAGCAGTCCAGAGGCTGCAAGGGGTAATGAAAAACTGTTTTTT. It yields the protein CASSPEAARGNEKLFF.

The CDR3 DNA is TGTGCCAGCAGCCCCCGATTACTAGCGGGGACTCACAATGAGCAGTTCTTC. As protein: CASSPRLLAGTHNEQFF. The chain combines TRBV7-2 with TRBJ2-1; 10 bases line up with TRBD2. Germline V gene data show CDR1 as SGHTA and CDR2 as FQGNSA. The CDR3 spans 17 residues. Trimming took 5 bases from V and 5 from J; bases not matched to a gene: 12.

V usage is TRBV9 and J usage is TRBJ2-3; 11 positions match TRBD2. Germline CDR1 SGDLS, CDR2 YYNGEE. This CDR3 comprises 17 residues. Trimming took 3 bases from V and 0 from J; bases not matched to a gene: 6. This CDR3 reads CASSGGGTSGSTDTQYF. The DNA of the CDR3 is TGTGCCAGCAGCGGAGGGGGGACTAGCGGCAGCACAGATACGCAGTATTTT.

A few counts support this clone. This chain joins TRBV27 and TRBJ2-7, with D unclear. V shed 8 bases and J shed 3 bases, with 14 bases lying between them. Germline V gene lookup returns CDR1 MNHEY and CDR2 SMNVEV (reference sequence). The CDR3 extends over 13 amino acids. The CDR3 sequence is CASSFRYFYEQYF. The CDR3 coding sequence is TGTGCCAGCTCTTTTCGGTATTTCTACGAGCAGTACTTC.

The V and J genes are TRBV29-1 and TRBJ2-7, with 12 bases lining up with TRBD2. Per the germline V gene, CDR1 is SQVTM and CDR2 is ANQGSEA. CDR3 length: 14 residues. J lost 2 bases, V lost 6 bases, and 5 bases had no gene match. This CDR3 reads CSVTGTSGPYEQYF. The DNA of the CDR3 is TGCAGCGTGACCGGGACTAGCGGGCCCTACGAGCAGTACTTC.

This clone appeared a single time. V gene TRBV27 combines with J gene TRBJ2-2, with TRBD1 matching over 8 bases. This CDR3 region has 15 residues. Germline CDR1 is MNHEY and CDR2 is SMNVEV (reference sequence). The V gene end was trimmed by 5 bases and the J gene end by 6 bases; junction bases not matched to a gene: 8. The DNA for the CDR3 is TGTGCCAGCAGTACTCAGGGGGCCTCCCCCGGGGAGCTGTTTTTT. It specifies CASSTQGASPGELFF.

The CDR3 protein is CASSGTSDTDTQYF. Written as DNA, the CDR3 is TGTGCCAGCAGTGGGACTAGCGACACAGATACGCAGTATTTT. The chain uses TRBV6-6 and TRBJ2-3; 10 nucleotides agree with TRBD2. The V and J ends lost 5 bases and 2 bases, in that order; junction bases with no gene match: 1. CDR1 MNHNY and CDR2 SVGAGI come from the germline V gene (reference sequence). The CDR3 has 14 amino acids.

The rearrangement joins TRBV18 to TRBJ1-2, with 7 bases that match TRBD1. The ends lost 3 bases at V and 1 base at J; junction bases unmatched: 5. The CDR3 has 15 residues. CDR1 is KGHSH and CDR2 is LQKENI in the germline V gene. The CDR3 region is CASSPGQTLNYGYTF. The CDR3 DNA reads TGTGCCAGCTCACCGGGACAGACCCTTAACTATGGCTACACCTTC.

This clone came up many times. The chain recombines TRBV9 with TRBJ1-1; a possible D gene is TRBD1 (5 bases). In germline, CDR1 is SGDLS, CDR2 YYNGEE. This CDR3 comprises 17 residues. V lost 1 base, J lost 0 bases, and 16 bases lay in between. In DNA form, the CDR3 reads TGTGCCAGCAGCGTAACCCCCCGGGAGGGGATGAACACTGAAGCTTTCTTT. Amino acid sequence: CASSVTPREGMNTEAFF.

V and J are TRBV19 and TRBJ1-1; 8 bases map to TRBD1. The V gene end was trimmed by 0 bases and the J gene end by 4 bases; junction bases not matched to a gene: 1. The CDR3 totals 14 residues. Germline values: CDR1 LNHDA, CDR2 SQIVND (reference sequence). CDR3 amino acids: CASSIETGGTEAFF. The CDR3 DNA reads TGTGCCAGTAGTATAGAAACAGGGGGCACTGAAGCTTTCTTT.

The genes are TRBV18 and TRBJ1-6; D uncertain. With 6 bases removed from V and 0 bases from J, the gap between germline ends came to 12 bases. CDR1 KGHSH and CDR2 LQKENI come from the germline V gene. The CDR3 is 16 amino acids. The CDR3, as DNA: TGTGCCAGCTCCGCCACCGCTAGCTCCTATAATTCACCCCTCCACTTT. Its translation is CASSATASSYNSPLHF.

The V call is TRBV4-1, the J call TRBJ1-2; D call uncertain. The CDR3 has 14 residues. Trimming left V 4 bases short and J 2 bases short, with 11 bases between. Germline lookup yields CDR1 MGHRA and CDR2 YSYEKL. CDR3 in DNA: TGCGCCAGCAGCCCCCGGAGAGGGAACTATGGCTACACCTTC. Residues: CASSPRRGNYGYTF.

The chain couples TRBV7-2 to TRBJ2-3; D is possibly TRBD1 (5 bases). V was clipped by 5 bases and J by 6 bases, with 15 bases between them. CDR3 length equals 14 residues. Looked up from germline, CDR1 is SGHTA and CDR2 is FQGNSA. CDR3 protein: CASSTGRFEDTQYF. The CDR3 coding sequence is TGTGCCAGCAGCACAGGACGGTTCGAGGATACGCAGTATTTT.

This clone was counted a few times. The rearrangement links TRBV6-6 to TRBJ1-3; D gene ambiguous. Germline V gene data show CDR1 as MNHNY and CDR2 as SVGAGI (reference sequence). The CDR3 is 13 residues long. The germline V and J ends were trimmed by 6 bases and 4 bases, with 10 bases remaining between them. The CDR3 sequence: CASRREVGNTIYF. CDR3 sequence (DNA): TGTGCCAGCAGAAGGGAGGTCGGAAACACCATATATTTT.

The chain is built from TRBV9 and TRBJ1-1; no reliable D call. The CDR3 is made up of 14 amino acids. V was clipped by 0 bases and J by 6 bases, with 12 bases between them. The germline CDR1 and CDR2 sequences are SGDLS and YYNGEE. In DNA, the CDR3 is TGTGCCAGCAGCGTAGTGAGGGCTGGAGCTGAAGCTTTCTTT. Amino acids: CASSVVRAGAEAFF.

The chain employs TRBV27 and TRBJ2-1; D is possibly TRBD1 (6 bases). Germline V gives CDR1 MNHEY, CDR2 SMNVEV (reference sequence). The CDR3 is 14 amino acids. The V and J ends lost 4 bases and 9 bases respectively, with 16 bases between them. CDR3: CASSWQGSVGEQFF. The DNA of the CDR3 is TGTGCCAGCAGTTGGCAGGGGTCGGTTGGTGAGCAGTTCTTC.